Presented here are 22 T cell receptor beta chains from one specimen sequenced in a study of blood T cell repertoires in COVID-19. Clones were read by immunoSEQ multiplex PCR, and TCRdb kept only the in-frame ones, dropping some. The sample includes roughly 200,000 clones, around 80% of them seen just once. The sequencing input was peripheral blood. The source is an elderly woman with active or convalescent COVID-19.

J is TRBJ1-1 and V is TRBV5-1, with D unclear. Trimming removed 2 bases at V and 1 base at J, with 9 bases between. Germline V gene lookup returns CDR1 SGHRS and CDR2 YFSETQ. CDR3 length: 14 residues. CDR3: CASSLVGANTEAFF. For the CDR3, the DNA is TGCGCCAGCAGCTTAGTCGGTGCGAACACTGAAGCTTTCTTT.

The V call is TRBV5-1, the J call TRBJ1-4; TRBD1 is a possible D gene (5 bases). V was pared by 3 bases and J by 7 bases, with 13 bases between. Germline V gives CDR1 SGHRS, CDR2 YFSETQ. The CDR3 loop spans 14 amino acids. CDR3 coding DNA: TGCGCCAGCAGCTCTAGGGGCTTTAGTGAAAAACTGTTTTTT. It yields the protein CASSSRGFSEKLFF.

The rearrangement joins TRBV14 to TRBJ2-7, with D possibly matching TRBD2 (6 bases). With 5 bases removed from V and 0 bases from J, the gap between germline ends came to 11 bases. CDR3 size: 14 residues. Germline-derived CDR1 and CDR2 are SGHDN and FVKESK. CDR3 bases: TGTGCCAGCAGCGCGGGACTCTTCTCCTACGAGCAGTACTTC. Translated, it gives CASSAGLFSYEQYF.

The chain has TRBV5-1 and TRBJ1-3; a possible D gene is TRBD1 (5 bases). V shed 1 base and J shed 2 bases, with 10 bases lying between them. The CDR3 loop spans 15 amino acids. The germline CDR1 and CDR2 sequences are SGHRS and YFSETQ. CDR3 in amino acids: CASSLWAGTGNTIYF. Written as DNA, the CDR3 is TGCGCCAGCAGCTTGTGGGCAGGGACTGGAAACACCATATATTTT. Looking up the rest from reference TRBV5-1 and TRBJ1-3 gives the full variable domain: KAGVTQTPRYLIKTRGQQVTLSCSPISGHRSVSWYQQTPGQGLQFLFEYFSETQRNKGNFPGRFSGRQFSNSRSEMNVSTLELGDSALYLCASSLWAGTGNTIYFGEGSWLTVV.

The V call is TRBV28, the J call TRBJ1-1; 8 nucleotides line up with TRBD1. The V gene's germline CDR1 is MDHEN and CDR2 SYDVKM. This CDR3 comprises 14 residues. Trimming took 4 bases from V and 3 from J; bases not matched to a gene: 4. The CDR3 loop is CASSSGQGDTEAFF. As DNA, the CDR3 is TGTGCCAGCAGTTCTGGACAGGGCGACACTGAAGCTTTCTTT.

The CDR3 sequence is CASSFENRVNEQYF. The CDR3 bases are TGTGCCAGCAGCTTCGAGAACAGGGTGAACGAGCAGTACTTC. The V gene is TRBV5-4, the J gene TRBJ2-7; D might be TRBD1 (6 bases). The CDR3 totals 14 residues. CDR1 and CDR2 (germline): SGHNT, YYREEE (reference sequence). V was cut by 2 bases and J by 5 bases, with 14 bases left in between.

This chain links TRBV2 with TRBJ2-1; a possible D gene is TRBD2 (6 bases). With 6 bases removed from V and 10 bases from J, the gap between germline ends came to 25 bases. This CDR3 spans 16 amino acids. Germline values: CDR1 SNHLY, CDR2 FYNNEI. The CDR3 loop is CASREGKGDSNLEQFF. DNA for the CDR3: TGTGCCAGCAGGGAGGGGAAAGGGGACTCCAATCTCGAGCAGTTCTTC.

The chain recombines TRBV6-5 with TRBJ1-5, with a possible D match to TRBD1 (6 bases). The CDR3 loop spans 14 amino acids. Germline V gene sequence: CDR1 MNHEY, CDR2 SVGAGI. Trimming left V 6 bases short and J 0 bases short, with 9 bases between. The CDR3 DNA reads TGTGCCAGCAGGGCAGGGGCTAGCAATCAGCCCCAGCATTTT. Translating it yields CASRAGASNQPQHF.

This chain links TRBV28 with TRBJ1-5, with 7 bases aligning to TRBD1. V lost 0 bases, J lost 4 bases, and 3 bases stayed unmatched. The CDR3 runs 15 residues. Germline lookup yields CDR1 MDHEN and CDR2 SYDVKM. In DNA, the CDR3 is TGTGCCAGCAGTTTATGGAAGACAGGGAATCAGCCCCAGCATTTT. Its translation: CASSLWKTGNQPQHF.

V is TRBV10-3 and J is TRBJ2-1; tentative D call: TRBD2 (6 bases). This CDR3 spans 15 amino acids. CDR1 ENHRY and CDR2 SYGVKD come from the germline V gene. Trimming cost V 0 bases and J 4 bases, with 10 bases left between them. The CDR3 nucleotides read TGTGCCATCAGTGAGTCAGGGCGGGAATACAATGAGCAGTTCTTC. As protein: CAISESGREYNEQFF.

The chain has TRBV7-2 and TRBJ1-2; D remains unclear. The V gene's germline CDR1 is SGHTA and CDR2 FQGNSA. V was shortened by 0 bases and J by 4 bases, with 6 bases between the two germline ends. CDR3 length equals 13 residues. For the CDR3, the DNA is TGTGCCAGCAGCTTAGCGAGAGTCTATGGCTACACCTTC. Translating it yields CASSLARVYGYTF.

V is TRBV18 and J is TRBJ1-1, with TRBD1 identical over 10 bases. The CDR3 totals 13 residues. Germline assignment: CDR1 KGHSH and CDR2 LQKENI. J lost 11 bases, V lost 4 bases, and 7 bases had no gene match. The CDR3 coding sequence is TGTGCCAGCTCACAGCCCTGGACAGGGGGGGCTTTCTTT. Its translation: CASSQPWTGGAFF.

V usage is TRBV15 and J usage is TRBJ1-1, with D unresolved. CDR1 LNHNV and CDR2 YYDKDF come from the germline V gene (reference sequence). The length of the CDR3 is 13 residues. V was shortened by 4 bases and J by 0 bases, with 6 bases between the two germline ends. CDR3 bases: TGTGCCACCAGCACCCAGATGAACACTGAAGCTTTCTTT. Translating it yields CATSTQMNTEAFF.

This clone was counted once. This chain joins TRBV27 and TRBJ2-3; 15 bases align to TRBD2. Germline trimming cut 2 bases from V and 2 bases from J; bases unmatched to any gene: 17. Germline CDR1 is MNHEY and CDR2 is SMNVEV (reference sequence). CDR3 length equals 22 residues. The CDR3 bases are TGTGCCAGCAGTTTACGGAGGGTTCTGGGGACTAGCGGGGGGTCACACACAGATACGCAGTATTTT. Translation gives CASSLRRVLGTSGGSHTDTQYF.

This chain joins TRBV27 and TRBJ2-7, with a tentative D call TRBD2 (5 bases). CDR3 length equals 16 residues. Germline CDR1 is MNHEY and CDR2 is SMNVEV (reference sequence). V was cut by 0 bases and J by 0 bases, with 12 bases left in between. The CDR3: CASSLSFGKSSYEQYF. The CDR3 bases are TGTGCCAGCAGTTTATCGTTCGGGAAGAGCTCCTACGAGCAGTACTTC.

The rearrangement uses TRBV6-1 and TRBJ2-1; weak D call: TRBD1 (5 bases). The V and J ends lost 1 base and 8 bases respectively, with 12 bases between them. CDR3 length: 14 residues. The V gene's germline CDR1 is MNHNS and CDR2 SASEGT. The CDR3 is CASSEEQDAYEQFF. DNA of the CDR3: TGTGCCAGCAGTGAAGAACAGGACGCCTATGAGCAGTTCTTC.

V and J are TRBV6-2 or TRBV6-3 and TRBJ2-3, with 10 bases lining up with TRBD2. From germline, CDR1 is MNHEY and CDR2 SVGEGT. CDR3 length: 15 amino acids. After removal of 2 bases from V and 3 bases from J, the junction contained 2 bases not matched to a gene. CDR3 sequence: CASSYLAGDTDTQYF. The DNA for the CDR3 is TGTGCCAGCAGTTACCTAGCGGGGGATACAGATACGCAGTATTTT.

The gene calls are TRBV6-2 or TRBV6-3 and TRBJ2-6; maybe TRBD2 (6 bases). Germline V gives CDR1 MNHEY, CDR2 SVGEGT. Trimming left V 4 bases short and J 0 bases short, with 19 bases between. The CDR3 is 19 amino acids. The CDR3 sequence: CASSSLPGQGLSGANVLTF. CDR3 DNA: TGTGCCAGCAGTTCGTTACCCGGGCAGGGACTCTCTGGGGCCAACGTCCTGACTTTC.

This clone was seen a single time. The CDR3 bases are TGTGCCAGCAGCCAAGCTATGGCGGGCGTCGGGGAGCTGTTTTTT. As protein: CASSQAMAGVGELFF. The chain uses TRBV14 and TRBJ2-2, with D tentatively TRBD2 (5 bases). CDR3 length equals 15 residues. Germline CDR1 is SGHDN and CDR2 is FVKESK. The germline V and J ends were trimmed by 1 base and 7 bases, with 13 bases remaining between them.

The rearrangement links TRBV5-6 to TRBJ2-3; 8 positions agree with TRBD2. The V and J ends lost 4 bases and 3 bases, in that order; junction bases with no gene match: 7. CDR1 is SGHDT and CDR2 is YYEEEE in the germline V gene. The CDR3 length is 15 residues. CDR3: CASSVPGLGTDTQYF. The CDR3 bases are TGTGCCAGCAGCGTGCCGGGACTAGGGACAGATACGCAGTATTTT.

This clone has a handful of counts. This chain links TRBV5-1 with TRBJ1-6; 9 nucleotides align to TRBD1. The J segment lost 10 bases and the V segment lost 0 bases, leaving 5 bases of the junction unmatched. Germline CDR1 and CDR2: SGHRS and YFSETQ. This CDR3 comprises 15 residues. CDR3 region: CASSLDRGLYSPLHF. CDR3 bases: TGCGCCAGCAGCTTGGACAGGGGGCTCTACTCACCCCTCCACTTT.

The genes are TRBV3-1 (or the pseudogene TRBV3-2) and TRBJ1-2, with D uncertain. This CDR3 has 14 residues. V was pared by 0 bases and J by 4 bases, with 9 bases between. From germline, CDR1 is LGHDT and CDR2 YNNKEL (reference sequence). The CDR3 loop reads CASSQEVGGYGYTF. The CDR3 DNA reads TGTGCCAGCAGCCAAGAGGTTGGCGGCTATGGCTACACCTTC.